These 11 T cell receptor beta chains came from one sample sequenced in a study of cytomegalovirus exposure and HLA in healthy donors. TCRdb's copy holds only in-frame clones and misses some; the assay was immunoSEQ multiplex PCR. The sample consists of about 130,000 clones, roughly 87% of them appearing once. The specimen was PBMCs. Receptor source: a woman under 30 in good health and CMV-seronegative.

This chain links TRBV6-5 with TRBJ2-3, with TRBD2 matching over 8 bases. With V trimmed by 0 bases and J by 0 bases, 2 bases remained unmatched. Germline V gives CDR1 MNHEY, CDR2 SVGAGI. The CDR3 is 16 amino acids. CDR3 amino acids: CASSYSGLASTDTQYF. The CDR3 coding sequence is TGTGCCAGCAGTTACTCCGGACTAGCTAGCACAGATACGCAGTATTTT.

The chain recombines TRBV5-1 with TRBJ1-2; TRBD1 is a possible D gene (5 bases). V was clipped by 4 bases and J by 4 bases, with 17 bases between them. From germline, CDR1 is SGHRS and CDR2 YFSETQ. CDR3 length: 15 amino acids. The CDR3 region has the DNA TGCGCCAGCAGCCCGGGACTTCTTCCCTCCTATGGCTACACCTTC. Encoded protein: CASSPGLLPSYGYTF.

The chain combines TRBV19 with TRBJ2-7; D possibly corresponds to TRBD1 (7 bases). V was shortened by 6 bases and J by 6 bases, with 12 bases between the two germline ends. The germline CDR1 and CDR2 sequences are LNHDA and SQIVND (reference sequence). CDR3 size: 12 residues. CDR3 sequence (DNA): TGTGCCAGTAGAGGTCAGGGGGGCGAGCAGTACGTC. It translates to CASRGQGGEQYV.

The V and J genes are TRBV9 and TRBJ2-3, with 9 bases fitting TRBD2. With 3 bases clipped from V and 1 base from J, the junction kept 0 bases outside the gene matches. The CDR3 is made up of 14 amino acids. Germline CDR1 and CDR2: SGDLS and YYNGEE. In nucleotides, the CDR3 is TGTGCCAGCAGCGGGACTAGCGGCACAGATACGCAGTATTTT. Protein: CASSGTSGTDTQYF.

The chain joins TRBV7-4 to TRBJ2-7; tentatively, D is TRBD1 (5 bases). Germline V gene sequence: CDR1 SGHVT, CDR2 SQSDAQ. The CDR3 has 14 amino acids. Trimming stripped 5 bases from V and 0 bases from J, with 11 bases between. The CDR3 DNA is TGTGCCAGCAGCCTAATCGACAGCTCCTACGAGCAGTACGTC. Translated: CASSLIDSSYEQYV.

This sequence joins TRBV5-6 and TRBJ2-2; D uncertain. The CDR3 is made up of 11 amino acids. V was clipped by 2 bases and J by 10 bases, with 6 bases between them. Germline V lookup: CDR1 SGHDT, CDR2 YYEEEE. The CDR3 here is CASSLSVELFF. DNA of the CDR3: TGTGCCAGCAGCTTAAGCGTGGAGCTGTTTTTT.

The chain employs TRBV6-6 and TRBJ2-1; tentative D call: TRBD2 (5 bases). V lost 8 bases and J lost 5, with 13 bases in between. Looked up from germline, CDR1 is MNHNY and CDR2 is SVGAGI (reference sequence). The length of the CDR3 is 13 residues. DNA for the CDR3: TGTGCCAGCCTAAGAGGGTCCAACAATGAGCAGTTCTTC. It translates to CASLRGSNNEQFF.

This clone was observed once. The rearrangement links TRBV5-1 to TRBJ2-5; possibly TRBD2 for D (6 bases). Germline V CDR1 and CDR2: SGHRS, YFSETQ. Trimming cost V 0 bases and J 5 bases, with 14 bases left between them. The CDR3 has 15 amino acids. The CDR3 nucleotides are TGCGCCAGCAGCTTGGGTACCGGGGGTTCGGAGACCCAGTACTTC. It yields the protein CASSLGTGGSETQYF.

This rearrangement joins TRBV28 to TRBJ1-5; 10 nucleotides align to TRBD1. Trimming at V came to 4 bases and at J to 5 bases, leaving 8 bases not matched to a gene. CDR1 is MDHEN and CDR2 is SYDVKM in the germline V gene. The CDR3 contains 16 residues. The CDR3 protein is CASSSTGTGVHQPQHF. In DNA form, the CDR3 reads TGTGCCAGCAGTTCCACCGGGACAGGGGTCCATCAGCCCCAGCATTTT.

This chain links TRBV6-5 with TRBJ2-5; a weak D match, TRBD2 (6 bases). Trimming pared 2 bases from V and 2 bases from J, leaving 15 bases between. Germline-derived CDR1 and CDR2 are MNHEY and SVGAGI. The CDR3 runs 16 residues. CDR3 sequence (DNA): TGTGCCAGCAGTTACAACGGGCGGGGTTTACAAGAGACCCAGTACTTC. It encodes CASSYNGRGLQETQYF.

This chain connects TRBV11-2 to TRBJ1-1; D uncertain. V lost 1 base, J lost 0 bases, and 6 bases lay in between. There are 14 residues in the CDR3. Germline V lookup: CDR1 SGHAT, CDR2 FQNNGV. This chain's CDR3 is CASSLGQLNTEAFF. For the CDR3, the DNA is TGTGCCAGCAGCTTAGGACAATTGAACACTGAAGCTTTCTTT.